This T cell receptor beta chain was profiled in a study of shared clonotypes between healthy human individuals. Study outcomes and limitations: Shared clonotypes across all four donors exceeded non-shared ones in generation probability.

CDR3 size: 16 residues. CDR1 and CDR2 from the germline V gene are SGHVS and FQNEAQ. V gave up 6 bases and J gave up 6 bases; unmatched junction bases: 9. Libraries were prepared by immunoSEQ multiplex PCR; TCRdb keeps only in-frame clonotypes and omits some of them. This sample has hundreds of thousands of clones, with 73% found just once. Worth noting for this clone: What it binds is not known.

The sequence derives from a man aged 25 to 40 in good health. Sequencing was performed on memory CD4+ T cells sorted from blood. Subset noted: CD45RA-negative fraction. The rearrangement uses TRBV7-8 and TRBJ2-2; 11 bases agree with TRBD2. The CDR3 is CASSHLAGGLAGELFF. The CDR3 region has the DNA TGTGCCAGCAGTCACCTAGCGGGAGGTCTTGCCGGGGAGCTGTTTTTT.